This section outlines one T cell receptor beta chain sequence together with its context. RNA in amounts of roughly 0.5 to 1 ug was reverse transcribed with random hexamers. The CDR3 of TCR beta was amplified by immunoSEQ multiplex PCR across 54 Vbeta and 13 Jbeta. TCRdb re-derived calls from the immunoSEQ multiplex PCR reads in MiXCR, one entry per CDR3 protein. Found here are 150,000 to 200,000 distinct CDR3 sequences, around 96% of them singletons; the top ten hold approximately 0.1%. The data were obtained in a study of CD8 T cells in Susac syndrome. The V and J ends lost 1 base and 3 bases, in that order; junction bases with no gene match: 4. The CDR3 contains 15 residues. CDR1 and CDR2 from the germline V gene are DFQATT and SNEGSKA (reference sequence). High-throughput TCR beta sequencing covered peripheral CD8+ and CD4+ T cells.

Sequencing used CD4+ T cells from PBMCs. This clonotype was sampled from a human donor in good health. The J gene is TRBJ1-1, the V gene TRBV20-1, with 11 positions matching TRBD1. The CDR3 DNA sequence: TGCAGTGCTAGAGGGCGGGGACAGGGGGACACTGAAGCTTTCTTT. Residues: CSARGRGQGDTEAFF.